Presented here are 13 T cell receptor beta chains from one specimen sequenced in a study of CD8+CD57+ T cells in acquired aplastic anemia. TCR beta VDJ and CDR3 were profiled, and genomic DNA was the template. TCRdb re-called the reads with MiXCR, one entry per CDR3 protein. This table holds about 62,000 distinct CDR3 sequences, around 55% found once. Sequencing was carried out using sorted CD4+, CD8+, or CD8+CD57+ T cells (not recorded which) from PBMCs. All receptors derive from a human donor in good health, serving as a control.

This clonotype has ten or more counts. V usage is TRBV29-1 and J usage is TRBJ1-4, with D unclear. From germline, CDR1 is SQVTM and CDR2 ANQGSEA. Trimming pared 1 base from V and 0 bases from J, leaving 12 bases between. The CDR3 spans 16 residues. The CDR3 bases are TGCAGCGTTGAAGTAGGAGGCGGGGCAACTAATGAAAAACTGTTTTTT. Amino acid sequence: CSVEVGGGATNEKLFF.

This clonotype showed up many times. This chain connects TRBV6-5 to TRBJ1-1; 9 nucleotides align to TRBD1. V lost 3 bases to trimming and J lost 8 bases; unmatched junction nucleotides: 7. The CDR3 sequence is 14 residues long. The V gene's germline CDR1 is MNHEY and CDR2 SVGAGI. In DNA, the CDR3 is TGTGCCAGCAGTTATGACAGGGGGATAACCGAAGCTTTCTTT. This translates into CASSYDRGITEAFF.

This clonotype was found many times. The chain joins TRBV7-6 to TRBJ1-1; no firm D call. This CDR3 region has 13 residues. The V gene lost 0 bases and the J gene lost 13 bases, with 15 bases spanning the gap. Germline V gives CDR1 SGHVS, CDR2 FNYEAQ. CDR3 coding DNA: TGTGCCAGCAGCTTAGCGTCAAAGGGCGCCCTTTTCTTT. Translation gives CASSLASKGALFF.

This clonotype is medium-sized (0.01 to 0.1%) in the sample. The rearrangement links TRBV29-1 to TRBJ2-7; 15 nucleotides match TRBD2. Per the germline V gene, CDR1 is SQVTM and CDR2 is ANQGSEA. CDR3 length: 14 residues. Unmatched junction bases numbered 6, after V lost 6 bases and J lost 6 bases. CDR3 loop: CSVWTSGRATEQYF. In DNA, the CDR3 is TGCAGCGTGTGGACTAGCGGGAGGGCGACCGAGCAGTACTTC.

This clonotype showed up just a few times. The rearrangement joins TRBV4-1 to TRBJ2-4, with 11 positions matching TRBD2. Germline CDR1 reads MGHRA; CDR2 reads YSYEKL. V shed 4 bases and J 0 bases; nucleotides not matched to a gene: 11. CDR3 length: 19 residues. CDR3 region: CASSRDRGTSGLAKNIQYF. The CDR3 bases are TGCGCCAGCAGCCGAGACAGAGGGACTAGCGGACTAGCCAAAAACATTCAGTACTTC.

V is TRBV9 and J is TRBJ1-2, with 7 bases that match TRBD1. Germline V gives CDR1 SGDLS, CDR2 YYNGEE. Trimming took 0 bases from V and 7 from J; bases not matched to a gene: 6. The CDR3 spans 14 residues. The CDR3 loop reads CASSVEGGTAGYTF. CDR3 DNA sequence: TGTGCCAGCAGCGTAGAGGGGGGGACAGCTGGCTACACCTTC.

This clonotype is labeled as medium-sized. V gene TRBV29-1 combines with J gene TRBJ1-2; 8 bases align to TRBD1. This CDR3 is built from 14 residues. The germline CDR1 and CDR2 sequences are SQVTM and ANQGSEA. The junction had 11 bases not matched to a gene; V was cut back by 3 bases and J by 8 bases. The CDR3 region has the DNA TGCAGCGTTGATCAGGGGCAGGGGGCGCGGGGCTACACCTTC. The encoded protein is CSVDQGQGARGYTF.

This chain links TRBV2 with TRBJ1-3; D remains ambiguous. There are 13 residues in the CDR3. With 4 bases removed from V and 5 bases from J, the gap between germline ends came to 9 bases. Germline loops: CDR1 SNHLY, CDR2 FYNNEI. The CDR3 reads CASSAQNRNTIYF. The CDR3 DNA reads TGTGCCAGCAGTGCTCAAAATCGAAACACCATATATTTT.

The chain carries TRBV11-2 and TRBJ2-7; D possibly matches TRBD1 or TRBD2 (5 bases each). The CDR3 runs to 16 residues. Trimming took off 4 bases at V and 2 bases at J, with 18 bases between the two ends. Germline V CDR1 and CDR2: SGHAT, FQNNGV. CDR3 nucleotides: TGTGCCAGCAGCTCCCACCGGGGCCAGGATGCCTACGAGCAGTACTTC. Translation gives CASSSHRGQDAYEQYF. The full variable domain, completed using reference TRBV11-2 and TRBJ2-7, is EAGVAQSPRYKIIEKRQSVAFWCNPISGHATLYWYQQILGQGPKLLIQFQNNGVVDDSQLPKDRFSAERLKGVDSTLKIQPAKLEDSAVYLCASSSHRGQDAYEQYFGPGTRLTVT.

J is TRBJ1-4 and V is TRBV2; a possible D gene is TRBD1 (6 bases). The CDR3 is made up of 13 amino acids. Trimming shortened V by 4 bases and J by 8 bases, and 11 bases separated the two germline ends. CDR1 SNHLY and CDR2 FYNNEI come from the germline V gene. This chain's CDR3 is CASSGQAEEKLFF. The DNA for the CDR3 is TGTGCCAGCAGTGGACAGGCGGAGGAAAAACTGTTTTTT.

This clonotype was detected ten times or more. Here the CDR3 DNA reads TGTGCCAGCAGCTCACAGAAAAGGGACGAGCAGTACTTC. Residues: CASSSQKRDEQYF. The chain has TRBV7-9 and TRBJ2-7; D ambiguous. Trimming took off 4 bases at V and 5 bases at J, with 12 bases between the two ends. This CDR3 spans 13 amino acids. Germline loops: CDR1 SEHNR, CDR2 FQNEAQ (reference sequence).

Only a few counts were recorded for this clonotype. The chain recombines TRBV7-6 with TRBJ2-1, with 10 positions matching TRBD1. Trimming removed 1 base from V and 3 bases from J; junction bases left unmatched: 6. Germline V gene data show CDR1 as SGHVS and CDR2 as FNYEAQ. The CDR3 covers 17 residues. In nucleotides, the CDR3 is TGTGCCAGCAGCTTAGGAGTGGGACAGGGGAACTACAATGAGCAGTTCTTC. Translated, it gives CASSLGVGQGNYNEQFF.

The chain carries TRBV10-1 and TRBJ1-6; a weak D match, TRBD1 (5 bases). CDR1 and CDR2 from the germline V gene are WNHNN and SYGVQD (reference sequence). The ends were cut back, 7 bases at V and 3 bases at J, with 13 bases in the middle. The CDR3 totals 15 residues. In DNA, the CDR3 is TGCGCCAGCACTCGGGACCCCATCTATAATTCACCCCTCCACTTT. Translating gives CASTRDPIYNSPLHF.